This is a list of T cell receptor beta chains from one sample in a study of vaccination and CD4 T cells after COVID-19. In TCRdb, the PCR reads were re-called with MiXCR into one record per CDR3 protein. This sample has some 15,000 distinct CDR3 sequences, with 35% to 45% found just once. Their antigen targets remain unknown. The source was CD4+ T cells from blood, cultured in vitro, collected before SARS-CoV-2 vaccination. These receptors came from a human donor who received a COVID-19 vaccine. CDR3s include the opening cysteine and the closing phenylalanine or tryptophan. A D gene is named only where the DNA matches it firmly. Rows give clone size only sometimes, using once, few, many, or a class for an expanded clone.

DNA: TGTGCCAGCAGCAGGGTGTGGGCAAATGAAAAACTGTTTTTT
CDR3: CASSRVWANEKLFF
D: NA
J: TRBJ1-4
V: TRBV2
size: NA

DNA: TGTGCCAGCAGTGAGCTGACCGGGACAGGGACCAATGAGCAGTTCTTC
CDR3: CASSELTGTGTNEQFF
D: TRBD1
J: TRBJ2-1
V: TRBV2
size: NA

DNA: TGTGCCAGCAGTTTCATCGGACAGAACACTGAAGCTTTCTTT
CDR3: CASSFIGQNTEAFF
D: NA
J: TRBJ1-1
V: TRBV12-3/TRBV12-4
size: NA

DNA: TGCAGTGCTAGAGTGGGGCCCGGGATCGATCAGCCCCAGCATTTT
CDR3: CSARVGPGIDQPQHF
D: NA
J: TRBJ1-5
V: TRBV20-1
size: NA

DNA: TGTGCCAGCGAGATGGACACAACTAATGAAAAACTGTTTTTT
CDR3: CASEMDTTNEKLFF
D: NA
J: TRBJ1-4
V: TRBV2
size: large

DNA: TGTGCCAGCAGTTACAAGGGAAGTACTGAAGCTTTCTTT
CDR3: CASSYKGSTEAFF
D: NA
J: TRBJ1-1
V: TRBV12-3/TRBV12-4
size: NA

DNA: TGCAGCGTCGAGGACAGGGCCGGACAGCCCCAGCATTTT
CDR3: CSVEDRAGQPQHF
D: TRBD1
J: TRBJ1-5
V: TRBV29-1
size: NA

DNA: TGTGCCAGCAGTCTGGACAGGCCCGCGAACACCGGGGAGCTGTTTTTT
CDR3: CASSLDRPANTGELFF
D: TRBD1
J: TRBJ2-2
V: TRBV12-3/TRBV12-4
size: few

DNA: TGCAGTGCTAGAGATAGGCGGACAGAGAACACTGAAGCTTTCTTT
CDR3: CSARDRRTENTEAFF
D: NA
J: TRBJ1-1
V: TRBV20-1
size: medium-sized

DNA: TGTGCCAGCAGGATGGGGCGGGACAGCGGTTTCTATGGCTACACCTTC
CDR3: CASRMGRDSGFYGYTF
D: TRBD1
J: TRBJ1-2
V: TRBV2
size: NA

DNA: TGTGCCAGCAGCTTAAGACAGAAAAATTCACCCCTCCACTTT
CDR3: CASSLRQKNSPLHF
D: NA
J: TRBJ1-6
V: TRBV7-2
size: NA

DNA: TGTGCCAGCACCACCGGGCCGAACACCGGGGAGCTGTTTTTT
CDR3: CASTTGPNTGELFF
D: NA
J: TRBJ2-2
V: TRBV6-1
size: NA

DNA: TGTGCCAGCAGGAATGGATTGAGGCAGAACACTGAAGCTTTCTTT
CDR3: CASRNGLRQNTEAFF
D: NA
J: TRBJ1-1
V: TRBV5-3
size: NA